This T cell receptor (beta chain) comes out of a study of lymphopenia after photon versus proton radiotherapy (dated by TCRdb to the late 2010s). As for the study more broadly: The study compared the immunological effects of photon versus proton radiation therapy in patients with gastrointestinal tumors who developed high-grade lymphopenia. The goal of the study was to describe how the two radiation modalities differ in their effects on the immune system. A cohort of some 20 patients with gastrointestinal tumors who received either photon or proton therapy and subsequently developed lymphopenia was included. Points the paper makes about the study in general: After the lymphocyte count nadir, oligoclonal expansion, especially of CD8+ Temra cells, was observed in photon-treated repertoires, and the drop in diversity was driven by this expansion. The survival association was assessed only in patients who died, and better survival with proton therapy was presented by the authors as a possibility rather than a demonstrated result. Across the cohort, an inverse correlation was found between a larger post-nadir drop in TCR diversity and overall survival time among patients who died. Relative stability during treatment was observed in proton-treated patients, whereas loss of naive T cells and TCR diversity and gain of effector/memory populations were observed in photon-treated patients.

Library creation used the immunoSEQ multiplex PCR assay. T cell repertoires were profiled with deep sequencing of rearranged TCR beta loci together with multiparametric flow cytometry. TCRdb's version of the immuneACCESS table is confined to in-frame rearrangements and falls short of the full clone set. An unresolved V gene accounts for under half of the shortfall where checked; the remainder is of unknown origin. This sample comprises 15,000 or so clones, roughly 88% of them detected only once. In total, the top ten clones hold 20% to 25% of the sample. Remarks on this clone: Its antigen remains undetermined. The record has no base qualities; no much larger clone is one base away.

From the cysteine up to the phenylalanine, the CDR3 has a length of 16 residues. CDR3 DNA only is kept here, 48 bases in frame from base 1. CDR1 and CDR2 (SGHRS, YFSETQ) derive from the germline V gene. Unmatched junction bases come to 3, with V trimmed by 0 bases and J by 0 bases. This sequence uses TRBV5-1 and TRBJ2-3; a stretch of 8 junction bases matches TRBD2. This clonotype was sampled from an older man with pancreatic cancer. The sequences come from peripheral blood, collected from a patient treated with proton-based radiotherapy. CDR3 reads: CASSLVTSVSTDTQYF. Here is the DNA: TGCGCCAGCAGCTTGGTGACTAGCGTCAGCACAGATACGCAGTATTTT.